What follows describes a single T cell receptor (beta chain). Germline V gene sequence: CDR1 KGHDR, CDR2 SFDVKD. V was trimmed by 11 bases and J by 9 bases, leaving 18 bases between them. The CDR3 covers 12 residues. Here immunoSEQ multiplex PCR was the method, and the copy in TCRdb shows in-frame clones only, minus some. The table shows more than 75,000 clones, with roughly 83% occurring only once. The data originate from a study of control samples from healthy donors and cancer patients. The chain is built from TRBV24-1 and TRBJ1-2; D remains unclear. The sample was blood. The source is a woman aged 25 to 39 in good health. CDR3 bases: TGTGCCAGGACGGACGGCCATTGTCGCTACACCTTC. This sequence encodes CARTDGHCRYTF.